The 29 T cell receptor beta chains reported below all come from one sample, sequenced in a study of PD-L1 blockade in urothelial cancer. Time point described: pretreatment peripheral blood. Generated by immunoSEQ multiplex PCR, the TCRdb table keeps only in-frame clones and is missing some. The table includes around 70,000 clones, over 80% detected once. The sample consisted of PBMCs, taken around atezolizumab (anti-PD-L1) treatment. The receptors here all came from a woman aged 70-85 years with urothelial cancer.

The DNA of the CDR3 is TGTGCCAGCAGCCCTCAGTTAGCGGGAGGCTCGACCGAGCAGTACTTC. Its translation: CASSPQLAGGSTEQYF. V usage is TRBV2 and J usage is TRBJ2-7, with 10 nucleotides matching TRBD2. J was trimmed by 6 bases and V by 6 bases; bases with no gene match: 14. The germline gives CDR1 SNHLY, CDR2 FYNNEI. The CDR3 length is 16 residues.

The genes are TRBV19 and TRBJ2-2; tentative D call: TRBD1 (5 bases). Germline V gene sequence: CDR1 LNHDA, CDR2 SQIVND (reference sequence). The V gene lost 4 bases and the J gene lost 4 bases, with 10 bases spanning the gap. There are 14 residues in the CDR3. DNA of the CDR3: TGTGCCAGTAGTAATCAGGGAAGCACCGGGGAGCTGTTTTTT. This translates into CASSNQGSTGELFF.

The V call is TRBV6-4, the J call TRBJ2-3, with 8 bases aligning to TRBD2. The CDR3 sequence is 15 residues long. Trimming cost V 4 bases and J 4 bases; bases outside gene matches: 7. Germline V lookup: CDR1 MRHNA, CDR2 SNTAGT. The CDR3, as DNA: TGTGCCAGCAGTGTAAGCGGGAGAATTCCAGATACGCAGTATTTT. This sequence encodes CASSVSGRIPDTQYF.

The V and J genes are TRBV4-1 and TRBJ1-1, with D perhaps TRBD1 (6 bases). V was trimmed by 4 bases and J by 1 base, leaving 7 bases between them. From germline, CDR1 is MGHRA and CDR2 YSYEKL. This CDR3 has 13 amino acids. The CDR3 DNA follows: TGCGCCAGCAGCCTAGGGGGGAACACTGAAGCTTTCTTT. Translated, it gives CASSLGGNTEAFF.

The V gene is TRBV7-8, the J gene TRBJ2-2, with a tentative D call TRBD2 (6 bases). The CDR3 is 17 amino acids. Deletions cut 5 bases from V and 3 bases from J, with 19 bases between. The germline V gene has CDR1 SGHVS and CDR2 FQNEAQ. This CDR3 reads CASSRRGYGEDTGELFF. The DNA of the CDR3 is TGTGCCAGCAGCCGCCGGGGGTACGGGGAGGACACCGGGGAGCTGTTTTTT.

The genes are TRBV7-9 and TRBJ2-5; 7 nucleotides align to TRBD1. The V segment lost 3 bases and the J segment 4 bases; nucleotides outside the gene matches: 8. Germline V gene data show CDR1 as SEHNR and CDR2 as FQNEAQ (reference sequence). This CDR3 is 15 amino acids long. CDR3 loop: CASSFLDRVRETQYF. The CDR3 DNA reads as TGTGCCAGCAGCTTCCTAGACAGGGTCAGAGAGACCCAGTACTTC.

The V call is TRBV19, the J call TRBJ2-1; D gene uncertain. Trimming removed 2 bases from V and 8 bases from J, with 4 bases in between. The CDR3 consists of 11 residues. CDR1 LNHDA and CDR2 SQIVND come from the germline V gene (reference sequence). CDR3 sequence reads: CASSISYEQFF. CDR3 sequence (DNA): TGTGCCAGTAGTATATCCTATGAGCAGTTCTTC.

V gene TRBV20-1 combines with J gene TRBJ2-1; a weak D match, TRBD2 (5 bases). Germline CDR1 is DFQATT and CDR2 is SNEGSKA (reference sequence). The CDR3 extends over 11 amino acids. Trimming removed 6 bases from V and 12 bases from J, with 15 bases in between. CDR3: CSAPTSAGQFF. Here the CDR3 DNA reads TGCAGTGCGCCTACTAGTGCCGGGCAGTTCTTC.

V and J are TRBV28 and TRBJ2-7; 7 bases agree with TRBD2. Germline V CDR1 and CDR2: MDHEN, SYDVKM. CDR3 size: 14 residues. The V and J ends lost 7 bases and 1 base, in that order; junction bases with no gene match: 7. The CDR3 protein is CASNSGGQSYEQYF. In DNA form, the CDR3 reads TGTGCCAGCAATTCGGGAGGACAATCCTACGAGCAGTACTTC.

The chain links TRBV2 to TRBJ2-7; D possibly corresponds to TRBD1 (6 bases). The germline CDR1 and CDR2 sequences are SNHLY and FYNNEI. Trimming removed 7 bases from V and 0 bases from J, with 10 bases in between. This CDR3 contains 13 residues. CDR3 loop: CASKQGSSYEQYF. The DNA for the CDR3 is TGTGCCAGCAAACAGGGAAGCTCCTACGAGCAGTACTTC.

This rearrangement joins TRBV10-1 to TRBJ1-1; the D gene is possibly TRBD1 (6 bases). The CDR3 loop spans 13 amino acids. CDR1 and CDR2 from the germline V gene are WNHNN and SYGVQD (reference sequence). The ends were cut back, 0 bases at V and 9 bases at J, with 11 bases in the middle. The CDR3 bases are TGCGCCAGCAGTGAGTCGGGGCAGGGGAAAGCTTTCTTT. Translated: CASSESGQGKAFF.

V is TRBV5-1 and J is TRBJ2-7; D perhaps matches TRBD2 (6 bases). Trimming stripped 3 bases from V and 7 bases from J, with 14 bases between. The CDR3 sequence is 13 residues long. Per germline, CDR1 SGHRS and CDR2 YFSETQ. CDR3 protein: CASSWPSGLEQYF. For the CDR3, the DNA is TGCGCCAGCAGCTGGCCGAGCGGGCTAGAGCAGTACTTC.

The gene calls are TRBV7-6 and TRBJ2-1; 9 bases fit TRBD1. This CDR3 has 16 residues. Germline trimming cut 3 bases from V and 9 bases from J; bases unmatched to any gene: 12. Germline V gene lookup returns CDR1 SGHVS and CDR2 FNYEAQ. Here the CDR3 reads CASSFAPLTGGGEQFF. The CDR3, as DNA: TGTGCCAGCAGCTTCGCCCCCCTGACAGGGGGAGGTGAGCAGTTCTTC.

The chain employs TRBV27 and TRBJ2-3; D perhaps matches TRBD1 (5 bases). In germline, CDR1 is MNHEY, CDR2 SMNVEV (reference sequence). Deletions cut 0 bases from V and 0 bases from J, with 13 bases between. CDR3 length: 17 amino acids. The CDR3 sequence: CASSLSAAGPSTDTQYF. For the CDR3, the DNA is TGTGCCAGCAGTTTATCGGCGGCAGGGCCAAGCACAGATACGCAGTATTTT.

The chain has TRBV5-4 and TRBJ1-3; no firm D call. Deletions cut 0 bases from V and 0 bases from J, with 7 bases between. The CDR3 runs 15 residues. The V gene's germline CDR1 is SGHNT and CDR2 YYREEE (reference sequence). The CDR3 spells CASSLARSSGNTIYF. The CDR3 DNA reads TGTGCCAGCAGCTTGGCTCGCAGCTCTGGAAACACCATATATTTT.

This clone appeared a few times. The CDR3, as DNA: TGTGCCAGCATCGACGGACAGGGTACCGGGGAGCTGTTTTTT. Translated, it gives CASIDGQGTGELFF. V is TRBV28 and J is TRBJ2-2; 8 nucleotides align to TRBD1. The germline V gene encodes CDR1 MDHEN and CDR2 SYDVKM. The V segment lost 7 bases and the J segment 5 bases; nucleotides outside the gene matches: 6. The CDR3 runs to 14 residues.

The count of this clone is one. This sequence joins TRBV6-1 and TRBJ1-1, with a possible D match to TRBD1 (6 bases). V was pared by 7 bases and J by 4 bases, with 10 bases between. Germline lookup yields CDR1 MNHNS and CDR2 SASEGT. This CDR3 comprises 12 residues. In DNA form, the CDR3 reads TGTGCCAGCACGATAGGGGGCACTGAAGCTTTCTTT. Translation: CASTIGGTEAFF.

This chain joins TRBV6-5 and TRBJ2-7; 7 bases fit TRBD2. J lost 1 base, V lost 0 bases, and 6 bases had no gene match. The CDR3 has 16 amino acids. Germline values: CDR1 MNHEY, CDR2 SVGAGI. The CDR3 nucleotides are TGTGCCAGCAGTTACTCAGGGCTAGCGGATTCCTACGAGCAGTACTTC. Its protein product is CASSYSGLADSYEQYF.

This clone was found a few times. The chain combines TRBV11-1 with TRBJ2-3; D gene ambiguous. The germline CDR1 and CDR2 sequences are SGHAT and FQDESV (reference sequence). The length of the CDR3 is 11 residues. Trimming left V 5 bases short and J 10 bases short, with 10 bases between. The CDR3 spells CASSGPMAQYF. The CDR3 DNA reads as TGTGCCAGCAGCGGGCCGATGGCGCAGTATTTT.

The chain combines TRBV7-9 with TRBJ1-1; TRBD1 matches 9 bases. CDR1 and CDR2 (germline): SEHNR, FQNEAQ (reference sequence). The length of the CDR3 is 14 residues. V gave up 6 bases and J gave up 6 bases; unmatched junction bases: 8. In DNA, the CDR3 is TGTGCCAGCAGTATACAGGGGGCGTCGGCTGAAGCTTTCTTT. Encoded protein: CASSIQGASAEAFF. Drawing the rest from reference TRBV7-9 and TRBJ1-1, the complete variable domain is DTGVSQNPRHKITKRGQNVTFRCDPISEHNRLYWYRQTLGQGPEFLTYFQNEAQLEKSRLLSDRFSAERPKGSFSTLEIQRTEQGDSAMYLCASSIQGASAEAFFGQGTRLTVV.

The V call is TRBV15, the J call TRBJ2-1; TRBD1 matches 11 bases. The J segment lost 6 bases and the V segment lost 5 bases, leaving 6 bases of the junction unmatched. The CDR3 sequence is 15 residues long. Germline V gene data show CDR1 as LNHNV and CDR2 as YYDKDF (reference sequence). The CDR3 nucleotides read TGTGCCACCAGCGGAAGGGACAGGGGGAGCAATGAGCAGTTCTTC. Translating it yields CATSGRDRGSNEQFF.

This chain links TRBV7-2 with TRBJ2-7; 7 bases are a match to TRBD1. Trimming removed 4 bases from V and 3 bases from J; junction bases left unmatched: 9. This CDR3 is built from 15 residues. CDR1 is SGHTA and CDR2 is FQGNSA in the germline V gene. The CDR3 DNA follows: TGTGCCAGCAGCTCGGGAACGGGACAGTTCTACGAGCAGTACTTC. Amino acid sequence: CASSSGTGQFYEQYF.

The genes are TRBV5-6 and TRBJ2-1; 9 positions match TRBD2. This CDR3 region has 15 residues. V was pared by 5 bases and J by 2 bases, with 5 bases of the junction left unmatched. Germline V gives CDR1 SGHDT, CDR2 YYEEEE. CDR3 DNA: TGTGCCAGCAGACTGGCGGGGGGGGCCTACAATGAGCAGTTCTTC. Its translation: CASRLAGGAYNEQFF.

The chain employs TRBV28 and TRBJ2-5, with D unclear. The CDR3 totals 14 residues. CDR1 and CDR2 (germline): MDHEN, SYDVKM. The V end lost 2 bases, the J end lost 2 bases, and 9 bases lay between the germline ends. The CDR3 reads CASSLISGQETQYF. The CDR3 DNA reads TGTGCCAGCAGTTTAATCAGTGGTCAAGAGACCCAGTACTTC.

V gene TRBV30 combines with J gene TRBJ2-2, with D possibly being TRBD1 (6 bases). Germline loops: CDR1 GTSNPN, CDR2 SVGIG (reference sequence). This CDR3 is built from 14 residues. The DNA of the CDR3 is TGTGCTGCGTTAAAACAGGGTTACACCGGGGAGCTGTTTTTT. Translating it yields CAALKQGYTGELFF.

This clone is a singleton in its sample. This chain joins TRBV6-4 and TRBJ1-3, with 8 bases matching TRBD1. V shed 6 bases and J 4 bases; nucleotides not matched to a gene: 5. The CDR3 is made up of 14 amino acids. Germline V gives CDR1 MRHNA, CDR2 SNTAGT. The CDR3, as DNA: TGTGCCAGCAGGAAGACAGGGGTGGGAAACACCATATATTTT. This translates into CASRKTGVGNTIYF.

The CDR3 loop is CASSLAGSYEQYF. CDR3 sequence (DNA): TGCGCCAGCAGCTTGGCAGGGTCCTACGAGCAGTACTTC. This chain links TRBV5-1 with TRBJ2-7; TRBD1 is a possible D gene (5 bases). V lost 0 bases and J lost 1, with 5 bases in between. Germline V gene sequence: CDR1 SGHRS, CDR2 YFSETQ. This CDR3 region has 13 residues. Full variable domain (outside the CDR3, taken from reference TRBV5-1 and TRBJ2-7): KAGVTQTPRYLIKTRGQQVTLSCSPISGHRSVSWYQQTPGQGLQFLFEYFSETQRNKGNFPGRFSGRQFSNSRSEMNVSTLELGDSALYLCASSLAGSYEQYFGPGTRLTVT.

J is TRBJ2-2 and V is TRBV5-6; 10 bases align to TRBD2. Trimming at V came to 4 bases and at J to 6 bases, leaving 9 bases not matched to a gene. The CDR3 covers 16 residues. Germline CDR1 SGHDT, CDR2 YYEEEE. The chain's CDR3 is CASSRSGGAWAGELFF. The CDR3 nucleotides are TGTGCCAGCAGCCGGAGCGGGGGGGCATGGGCCGGGGAGCTGTTTTTT.

The table lists this clone with a few counts. V is TRBV10-3 and J is TRBJ2-7, with TRBD1 matching 7 bases. CDR3 length equals 14 residues. The V gene end was trimmed by 7 bases and the J gene end by 0 bases; junction bases not matched to a gene: 6. CDR1 ENHRY and CDR2 SYGVKD come from the germline V gene. CDR3 DNA sequence: TGTGCCATCAACAGAGGACAGGCCTCCTACGAGCAGTACTTC. Protein sequence: CAINRGQASYEQYF.